This is a list of T cell receptor beta chains from one sample in a study of shared clonotypes between healthy human individuals. Only in-frame clones appear in the TCRdb table, and some are missing; sequencing was by immunoSEQ multiplex PCR. The sample includes a few million clones, around nine tenths of them seen just once. Material: naive CD4+ T cells sorted from blood. The receptors derive from a man aged 18 to 35 in good health. Each CDR3 is given with its conserved first and last residue. Fields, in order: V gene, clone size, CDR3 protein. Where a row states a size, it is once, few, many or the class of an expanded clone; other rows omit it.

TRBV2 . CASSRGSHQETQYF
TRBV6-1 . CASSEMTGLSEEQYF
TRBV2 . CASSERQGWSDTQYF
TRBV9 . CASSPFLTGSSDSPLHF
TRBV5-4 . CASSLGTTGRDTEAFF
TRBV30 . CAWGGLSNEQFF
TRBV4-3 . CASSQDSLGQNNQPQHF
TRBV9 . CASSVAGPNTGELFF
TRBV19 . CASSTPGQGLNGYTF
TRBV4-1 . CASSPRGVGSYEQYF
TRBV11-2 . CASSLDGNQPQHF
TRBV6-6 . CASSYTSQETQYF
TRBV6-5 . CASSYSTGSSYEQYF
TRBV25-1 . CASSEFPLQETQYF
TRBV18 once CASVNPSSYEQYF
TRBV6-5 . CASSRTGNYEQYF
TRBV5-1 . CASSHPAGRAVNTGELFF
TRBV19 . CASSIEAWQPQHF
TRBV19 . CASSMGTVNTEAFF
TRBV21-1 . CASSNLKGTRERNTIYF
TRBV5-1 . CASRWSGGLYNEQFF
TRBV27 . CASSFAARMDGYTF
TRBV15 once CATSRDSKTEKLFF
TRBV6-1 . CASSQGQTGLVF
TRBV6-5 . CASSGLAVKEQFF
TRBV28 . CASRLQGANTEAFF
TRBV4-3 . CASSQDWDRGRGYTF
TRBV28 . CASSPPKGGGGETQYF
TRBV6-5 . CASSYTAGGYGYTF
TRBV27 once CASSSQTGGFGNTIYF
TRBV10-1 . CASSERGEHQPPQHF
TRBV9 . CASSVGATGREETQYF
TRBV19 . CASSPAGGGNQPQHF
TRBV5-4 . CASSKTGFHYEQYF
TRBV5-4 . CASSTFGSSGNTIYF
TRBV4-1 once CASSQVGRVDSPLHF
TRBV5-1 once CASRPEWSSYEQYF
TRBV4-2 . CASSQDSGRGLGANVLTF
TRBV7-9 . CASSLGQANYGYTF
TRBV28 . CASSLTDRHYGYTF